This TCR beta chain is drawn from a study of cytomegalovirus exposure and HLA in healthy donors. Across the whole study: A previous analysis identified 117 million unique TCR beta sequences derived from some 170 million T cells. Overall study findings and caveats: CMV serostatus was the only immune exposure information that was available.

The PCR made use of 60 Vbeta and 13 Jbeta primers. The method was immunoSEQ multiplex PCR; TCRdb's version includes in-frame clones alone and lacks a portion of them. The sample records fewer than 350,000 clones, about 90% being singletons. A note on this clone: What it binds is not known.

From germline, CDR1 is MGHRA and CDR2 YSYEKL. Trimming stripped 4 bases from V and 2 bases from J, with 19 bases between. CDR3 length: 17 residues. The source is a woman aged 18-35 years in good health and CMV-seronegative. The sequenced sample consisted of PBMCs. This rearrangement joins TRBV4-1 to TRBJ2-3, with D maybe TRBD2 (6 bases). CDR3 amino acids: CASSPWGELQYTDTQYF. CDR3 nucleotides: TGCGCCAGCAGCCCTTGGGGGGAGCTACAGTACACAGATACGCAGTATTTT.